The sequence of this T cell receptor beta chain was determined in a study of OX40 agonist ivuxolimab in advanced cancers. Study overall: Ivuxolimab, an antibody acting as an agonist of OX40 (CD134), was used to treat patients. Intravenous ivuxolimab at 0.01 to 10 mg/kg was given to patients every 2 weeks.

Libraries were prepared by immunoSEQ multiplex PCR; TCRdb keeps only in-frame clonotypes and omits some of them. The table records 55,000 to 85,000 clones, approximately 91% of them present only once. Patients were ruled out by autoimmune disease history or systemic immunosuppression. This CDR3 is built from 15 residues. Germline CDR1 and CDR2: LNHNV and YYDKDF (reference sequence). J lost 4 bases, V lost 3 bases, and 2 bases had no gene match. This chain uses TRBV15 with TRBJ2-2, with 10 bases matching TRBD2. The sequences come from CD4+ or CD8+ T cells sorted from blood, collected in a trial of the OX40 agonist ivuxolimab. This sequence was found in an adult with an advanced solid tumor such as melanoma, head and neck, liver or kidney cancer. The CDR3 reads CATSRGLASTGELFF. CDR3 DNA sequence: TGTGCCACCAGCAGGGGACTAGCGAGCACCGGGGAGCTGTTTTTT.